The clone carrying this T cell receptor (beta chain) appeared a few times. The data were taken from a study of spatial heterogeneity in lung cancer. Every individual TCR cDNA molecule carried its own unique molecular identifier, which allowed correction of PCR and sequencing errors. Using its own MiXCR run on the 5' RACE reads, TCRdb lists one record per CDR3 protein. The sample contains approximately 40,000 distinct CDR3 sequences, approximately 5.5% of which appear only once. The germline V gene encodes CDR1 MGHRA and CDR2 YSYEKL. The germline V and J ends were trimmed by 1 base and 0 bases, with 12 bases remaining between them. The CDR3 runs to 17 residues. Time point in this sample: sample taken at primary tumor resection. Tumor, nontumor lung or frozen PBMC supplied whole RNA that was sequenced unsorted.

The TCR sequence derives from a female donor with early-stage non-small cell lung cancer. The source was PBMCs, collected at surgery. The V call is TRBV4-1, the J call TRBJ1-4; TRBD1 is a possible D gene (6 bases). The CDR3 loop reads CASSQVGGAATNEKLFF. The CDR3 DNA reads TGCGCCAGCAGCCAAGTGGGGGGGGCGGCAACTAATGAAAAACTGTTTTTT.